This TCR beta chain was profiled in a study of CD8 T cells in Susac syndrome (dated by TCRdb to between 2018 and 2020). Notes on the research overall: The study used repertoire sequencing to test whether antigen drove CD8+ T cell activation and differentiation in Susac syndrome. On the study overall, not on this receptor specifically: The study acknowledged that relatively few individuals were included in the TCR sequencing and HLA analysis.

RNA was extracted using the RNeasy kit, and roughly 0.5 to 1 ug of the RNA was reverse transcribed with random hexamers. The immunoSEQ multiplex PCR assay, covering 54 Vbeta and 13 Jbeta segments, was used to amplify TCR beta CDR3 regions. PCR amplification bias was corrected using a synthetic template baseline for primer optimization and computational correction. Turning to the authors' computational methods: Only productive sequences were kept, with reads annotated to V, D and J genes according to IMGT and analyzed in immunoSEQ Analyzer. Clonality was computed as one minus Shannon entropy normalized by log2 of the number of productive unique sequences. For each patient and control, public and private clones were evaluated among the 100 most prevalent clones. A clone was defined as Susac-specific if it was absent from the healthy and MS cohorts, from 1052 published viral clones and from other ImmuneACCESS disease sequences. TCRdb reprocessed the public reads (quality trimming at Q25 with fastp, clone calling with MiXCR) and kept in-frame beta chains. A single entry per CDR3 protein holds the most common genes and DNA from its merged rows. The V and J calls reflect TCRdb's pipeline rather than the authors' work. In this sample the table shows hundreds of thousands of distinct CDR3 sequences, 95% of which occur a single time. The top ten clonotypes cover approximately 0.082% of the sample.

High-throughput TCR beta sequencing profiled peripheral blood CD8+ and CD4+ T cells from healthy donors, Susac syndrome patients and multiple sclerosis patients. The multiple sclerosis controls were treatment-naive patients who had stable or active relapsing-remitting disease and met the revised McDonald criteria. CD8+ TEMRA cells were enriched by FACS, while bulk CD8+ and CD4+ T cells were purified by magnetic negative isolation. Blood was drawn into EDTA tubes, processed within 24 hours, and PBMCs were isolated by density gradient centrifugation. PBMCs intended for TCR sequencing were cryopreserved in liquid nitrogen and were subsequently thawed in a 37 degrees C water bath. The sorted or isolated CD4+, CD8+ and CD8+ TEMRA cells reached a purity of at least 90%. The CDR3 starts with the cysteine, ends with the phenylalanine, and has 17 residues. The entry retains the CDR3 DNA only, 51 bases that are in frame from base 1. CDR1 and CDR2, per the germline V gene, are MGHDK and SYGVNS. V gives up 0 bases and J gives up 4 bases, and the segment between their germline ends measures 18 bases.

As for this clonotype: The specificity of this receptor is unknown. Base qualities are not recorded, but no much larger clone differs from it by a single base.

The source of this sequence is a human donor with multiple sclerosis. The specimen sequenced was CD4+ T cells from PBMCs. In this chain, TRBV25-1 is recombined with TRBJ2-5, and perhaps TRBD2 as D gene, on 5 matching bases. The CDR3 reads CASSEYAIGVGRETQYF. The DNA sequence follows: TGTGCCAGCAGTGAATATGCAATCGGGGTAGGGAGAGAGACCCAGTACTTC.